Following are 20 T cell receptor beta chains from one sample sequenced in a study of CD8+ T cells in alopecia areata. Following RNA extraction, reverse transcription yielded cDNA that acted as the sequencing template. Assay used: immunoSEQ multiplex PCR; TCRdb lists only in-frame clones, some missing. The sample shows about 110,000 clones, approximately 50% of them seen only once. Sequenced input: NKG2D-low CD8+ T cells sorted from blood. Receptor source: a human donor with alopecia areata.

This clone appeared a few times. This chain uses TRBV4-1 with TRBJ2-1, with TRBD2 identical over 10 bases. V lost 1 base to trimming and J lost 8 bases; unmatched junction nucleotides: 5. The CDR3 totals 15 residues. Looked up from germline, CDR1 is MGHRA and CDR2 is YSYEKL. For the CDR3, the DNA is TGCGCCAGCAGCCAAGCCAGCGGGAGGGCGGATGAGCAGTTCTTC. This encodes CASSQASGRADEQFF.

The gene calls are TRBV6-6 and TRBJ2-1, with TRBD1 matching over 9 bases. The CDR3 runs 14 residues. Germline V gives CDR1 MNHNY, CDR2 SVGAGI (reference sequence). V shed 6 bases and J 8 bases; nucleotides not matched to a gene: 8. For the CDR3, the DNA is TGTGCCAGCAGGGCCGGGACAGGGATATATGAGCAGTTCTTC. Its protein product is CASRAGTGIYEQFF.

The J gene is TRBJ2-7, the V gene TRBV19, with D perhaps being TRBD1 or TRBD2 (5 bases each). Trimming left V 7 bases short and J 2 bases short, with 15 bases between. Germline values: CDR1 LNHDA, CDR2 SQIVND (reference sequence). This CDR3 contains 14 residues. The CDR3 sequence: CASTSGTAPYEQYF. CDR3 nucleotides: TGTGCCAGTACTTCCGGGACGGCCCCCTACGAGCAGTACTTC.

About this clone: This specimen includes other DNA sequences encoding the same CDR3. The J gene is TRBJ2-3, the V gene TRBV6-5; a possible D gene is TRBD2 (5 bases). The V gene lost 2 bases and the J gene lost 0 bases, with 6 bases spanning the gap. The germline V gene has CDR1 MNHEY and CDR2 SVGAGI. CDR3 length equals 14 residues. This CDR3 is CASSYAGSTDTQYF. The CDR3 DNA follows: TGTGCCAGCAGTTACGCGGGCAGCACAGATACGCAGTATTTT.

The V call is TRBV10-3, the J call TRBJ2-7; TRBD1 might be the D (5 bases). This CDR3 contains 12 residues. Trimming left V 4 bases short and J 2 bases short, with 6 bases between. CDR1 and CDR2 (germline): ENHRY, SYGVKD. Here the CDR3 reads CAISAGTYEQYF. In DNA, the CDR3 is TGTGCCATCAGTGCAGGGACCTACGAGCAGTACTTC.

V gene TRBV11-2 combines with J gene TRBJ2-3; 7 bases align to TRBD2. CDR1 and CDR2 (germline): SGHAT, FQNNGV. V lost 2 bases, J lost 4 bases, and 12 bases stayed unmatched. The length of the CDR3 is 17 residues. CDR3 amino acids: CASSLFPAGSPPDTQYF. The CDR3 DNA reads TGTGCCAGCAGCTTATTCCCAGCGGGATCCCCACCAGATACGCAGTATTTT.

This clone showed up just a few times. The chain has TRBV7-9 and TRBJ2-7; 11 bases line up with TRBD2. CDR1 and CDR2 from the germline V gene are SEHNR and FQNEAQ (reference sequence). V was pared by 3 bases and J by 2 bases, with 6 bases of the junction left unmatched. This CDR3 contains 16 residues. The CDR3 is CASSLGTSGPPYEQYF. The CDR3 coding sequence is TGTGCCAGCAGCTTGGGGACTAGCGGCCCCCCCTACGAGCAGTACTTC.

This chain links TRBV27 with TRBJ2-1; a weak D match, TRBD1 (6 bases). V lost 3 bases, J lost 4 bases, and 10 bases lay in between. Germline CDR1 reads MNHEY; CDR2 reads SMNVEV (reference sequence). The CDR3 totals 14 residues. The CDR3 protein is CASSFVGTYNEQFF. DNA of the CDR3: TGTGCCAGCAGTTTTGTCGGGACATACAATGAGCAGTTCTTC.

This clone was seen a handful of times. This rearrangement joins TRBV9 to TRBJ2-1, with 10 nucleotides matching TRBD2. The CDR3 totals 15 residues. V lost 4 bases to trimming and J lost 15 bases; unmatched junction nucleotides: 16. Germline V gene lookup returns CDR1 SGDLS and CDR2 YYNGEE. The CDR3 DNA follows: TGTGCCAGCAGCCCAGCCCCAGCGGGAGGGACCTTAGGGTTCTTC. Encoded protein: CASSPAPAGGTLGFF.

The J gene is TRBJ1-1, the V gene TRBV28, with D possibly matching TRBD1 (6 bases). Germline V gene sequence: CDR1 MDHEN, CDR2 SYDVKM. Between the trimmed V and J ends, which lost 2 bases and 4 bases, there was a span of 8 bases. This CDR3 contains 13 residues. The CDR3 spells CASSLTGTTEAFF. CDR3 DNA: TGTGCCAGCAGTTTAACAGGGACCACTGAAGCTTTCTTT. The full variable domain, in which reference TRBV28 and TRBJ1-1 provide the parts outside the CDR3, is DVKVTQSSRYLVKRTGEKVFLECVQDMDHENMFWYRQDPGLGLRLIYFSYDVKMKEKGDIPEGYSVSREKKERFSLILESASTNQTSMYLCASSLTGTTEAFFGQGTRLTVV.

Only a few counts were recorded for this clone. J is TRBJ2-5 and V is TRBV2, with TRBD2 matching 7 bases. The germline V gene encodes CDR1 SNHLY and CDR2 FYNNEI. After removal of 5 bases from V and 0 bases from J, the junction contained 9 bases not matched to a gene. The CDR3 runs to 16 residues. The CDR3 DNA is TGTGCCAGCAGTCAACCTCGGGACTACTACCAAGAGACCCAGTACTTC. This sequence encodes CASSQPRDYYQETQYF.

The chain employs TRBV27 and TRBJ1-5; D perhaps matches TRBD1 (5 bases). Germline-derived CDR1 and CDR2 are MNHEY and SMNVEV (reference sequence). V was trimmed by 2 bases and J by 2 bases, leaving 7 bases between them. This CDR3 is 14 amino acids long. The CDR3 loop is CASSLVRGNQPQHF. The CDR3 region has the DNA TGTGCCAGCAGTTTAGTCAGGGGCAATCAGCCCCAGCATTTT.

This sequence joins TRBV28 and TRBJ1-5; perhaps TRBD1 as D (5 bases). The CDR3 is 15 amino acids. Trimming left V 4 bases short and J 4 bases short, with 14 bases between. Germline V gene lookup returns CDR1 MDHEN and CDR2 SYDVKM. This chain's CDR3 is CASSSGVTANQPQHF. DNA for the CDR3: TGTGCCAGCAGTTCTGGAGTGACAGCTAATCAGCCCCAGCATTTT.

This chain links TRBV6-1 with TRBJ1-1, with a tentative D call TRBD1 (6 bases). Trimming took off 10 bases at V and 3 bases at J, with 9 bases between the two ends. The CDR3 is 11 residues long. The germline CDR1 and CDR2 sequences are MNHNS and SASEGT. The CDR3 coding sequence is TGTGCCACAGGGGTATACACTGAAGCTTTCTTT. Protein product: CATGVYTEAFF.

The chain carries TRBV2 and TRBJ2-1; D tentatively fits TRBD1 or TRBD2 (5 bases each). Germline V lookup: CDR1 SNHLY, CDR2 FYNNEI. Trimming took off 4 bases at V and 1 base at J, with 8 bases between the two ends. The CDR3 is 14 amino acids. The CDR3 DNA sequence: TGTGCCAGCAGTGTCGAGGGGTCCTACAATGAGCAGTTCTTC. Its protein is CASSVEGSYNEQFF.

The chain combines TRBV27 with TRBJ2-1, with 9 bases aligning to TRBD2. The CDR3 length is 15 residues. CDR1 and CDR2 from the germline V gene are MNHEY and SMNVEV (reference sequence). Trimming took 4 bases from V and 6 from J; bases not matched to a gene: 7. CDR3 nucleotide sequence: TGTGCCAGCAGTTCCCCAGGCGGGAGGGGCAATGAGCAGTTCTTC. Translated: CASSSPGGRGNEQFF.

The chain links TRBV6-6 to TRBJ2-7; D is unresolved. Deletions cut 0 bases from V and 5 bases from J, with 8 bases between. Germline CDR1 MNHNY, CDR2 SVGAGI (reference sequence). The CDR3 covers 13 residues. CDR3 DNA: TGTGCCAGCAGTTACTCTGGGTGGGACGAGCAGTACTTC. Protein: CASSYSGWDEQYF.

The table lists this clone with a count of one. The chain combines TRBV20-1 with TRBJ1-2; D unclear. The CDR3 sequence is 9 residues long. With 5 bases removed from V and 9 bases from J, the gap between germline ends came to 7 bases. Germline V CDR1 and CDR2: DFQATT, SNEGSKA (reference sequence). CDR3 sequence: CSAQKSYTF. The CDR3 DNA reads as TGCAGTGCTCAGAAGAGCTACACCTTC.

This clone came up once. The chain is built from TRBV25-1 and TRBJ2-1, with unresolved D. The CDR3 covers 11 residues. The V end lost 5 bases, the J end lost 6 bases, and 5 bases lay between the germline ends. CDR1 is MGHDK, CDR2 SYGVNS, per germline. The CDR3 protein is CASSPSNEQFF. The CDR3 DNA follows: TGTGCCAGCAGTCCATCCAATGAGCAGTTCTTC.

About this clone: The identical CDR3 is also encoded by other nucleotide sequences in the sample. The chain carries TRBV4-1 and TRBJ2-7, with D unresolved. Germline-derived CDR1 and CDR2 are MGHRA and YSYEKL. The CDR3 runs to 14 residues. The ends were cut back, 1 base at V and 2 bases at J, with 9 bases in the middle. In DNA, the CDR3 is TGCGCCAGCAGCCAAGGAAGTGATACCTACGAGCAGTACTTC. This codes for CASSQGSDTYEQYF.